A single TCR beta chain is shown here with its context. These data originate in a study of metastatic and nonmetastatic thyroid tumors. Looking at the study overall: Peripheral blood and tumor or nodule samples from malignant and benign thyroid patients were compared.

Under the authors' procedure: A classifier for distant metastasis in papillary thyroid cancer was constructed using CDR3 differences observed across clinicopathological groups. TCRdb re-analyzed the PCR reads through MiXCR. The V and J calls were not made by the authors but by TCRdb's processing. This sample has some 20,000 clones, with about 20% found just once. With 5 bases clipped from V and 5 bases from J, the junction kept 7 bases outside the gene matches. Per the germline V gene, CDR1 is PRHDT and CDR2 is FYEKMQ (reference sequence). The length of the CDR3 is 16 residues. Each patient came to thyroid surgery without any prior treatment (of any kind).

Sequenced sample: tumor tissue. The source of this sequence is a female donor with papillary thyroid cancer or a benign thyroid nodule (not recorded which). Some clones in this sample may be carry-over from other donors' samples. J is TRBJ2-1 and V is TRBV13, with 12 bases matching TRBD2. The CDR3, as DNA: TGTGCCAGCAGCCCCTGGACTAGCGGGACGAACAATGAGCAGTTCTTC. Translating it yields CASSPWTSGTNNEQFF.